The clone carrying this TCR beta chain was seen only a few times. Its antigen is still unknown. Each TCR beta cDNA library carried unique molecular identifiers. Each CDR3 protein gets one entry after TCRdb re-called the PCR reads with MiXCR. The sample lists hundreds of thousands of distinct CDR3 sequences; 59% were seen once. These data are taken from a study of post-analysis software for immune sequencing data. Trimming removed 2 bases from V and 3 bases from J, with 4 bases in between. The germline CDR1 and CDR2 sequences are MNHEY and SVGEGT. The CDR3 extends over 12 amino acids. Findings and limits, study-wide: Same-batch preparations were strongly co-clustered by F measure. Diversity measured as normalized Chao1 was significantly lower in multiple sclerosis patients than in controls. Controls showed lower frequencies than patients for roughly five TRBV segments, and TRBV5-6, TRBV5-1 and TRBV20-1 were among these.

The clonotype was recovered from a girl aged 2 to 9 with multiple sclerosis. The V and J genes are TRBV6-2 or TRBV6-3 and TRBJ2-5, with D unclear. The sample taken for sequencing was blood. The CDR3 reads CASSYIEETQYF. The CDR3 DNA reads TGTGCCAGCAGTTACATCGAAGAGACCCAGTACTTC.